This T cell receptor beta chain was captured by sequencing in a study of T cell clonality in common variable immunodeficiency. CVID and control samples used equivalent genomic DNA input. Method: immunoSEQ multiplex PCR; TCRdb's copy keeps in-frame clones and lacks some. Captured here are 15,000 to 25,000 clones, none seen once; the top ten comprise 20% to 25%. The CDR3 has 13 residues. The V segment lost 0 bases and the J segment 4 bases; nucleotides outside the gene matches: 0. In germline, CDR1 is SGHRS, CDR2 YFSETQ. Findings and caveats of the study: The cause of increased CVID clonality remains unclear without subpopulation sequencing. Fewer deletions and N-nucleotide insertions were reportedly seen in common variable immunodeficiency TCR beta sequences. Compared with controls, CVID subjects had fewer shared TCRbeta clones.

This clone has at least ten counts. The target antigen is unknown. From the germline J gene comes the end of the CDR3, since the read stops 3 residues before it. The sample taken for sequencing was peripheral blood mononuclear cells. The chain joins TRBV5-1 to TRBJ1-2; 7 nucleotides agree with TRBD1. This receptor was identified in a human donor with common variable immunodeficiency. The DNA read from the CDR3 is TGCGCCAGCAGCTTGGACAGGGGCTATGGC. It translates to CASSLDRGYG. The full CDR3 is CASSLDRGYGYTF.